This entry lists 9 T cell receptor beta chains sequenced from one sample in a study of T cell responses to AZD1222 COVID-19 vaccine. Measured with immunoSEQ multiplex PCR; TCRdb has only the in-frame clones, and not every one. The table lists over 85,000 clones, 85% to 90% of them singletons. The material was peripheral blood, obtained 28 days after the second AZD1222 dose. The receptors stem from an adult who received the AZD1222 COVID-19 vaccine.

J is TRBJ2-1 and V is TRBV7-2; 8 positions match TRBD2. V lost 7 bases and J lost 5; bases outside the gene matches: 7. The germline CDR1 and CDR2 sequences are SGHTA and FQGNSA. This CDR3 has 14 residues. The CDR3 spells CASILGTSHNEQFF. For the CDR3, the DNA is TGTGCCAGCATCCTCGGGACTAGTCACAATGAGCAGTTCTTC. Full variable domain (rest looked up from reference TRBV7-2 and TRBJ2-1): GAGVSQSPSNKVTEKGKDVELRCDPISGHTALYWYRQSLGQGLEFLIYFQGNSAPDKSGLPSDRFSAERTGGSVSTLTIQRTQQEDSAVYLCASILGTSHNEQFFGPGTRLTVL.

The V and J genes are TRBV27 and TRBJ1-1; TRBD1 might be the D (5 bases). CDR3 size: 14 residues. The germline V gene has CDR1 MNHEY and CDR2 SMNVEV (reference sequence). The V end was cut by 4 bases, the J end by 11 bases, with 20 bases between. The CDR3 here is CASSSPGAGVPAFF. The DNA for the CDR3 is TGTGCCAGCAGTTCCCCCGGGGCGGGGGTACCCGCTTTCTTT.

The gene calls are TRBV10-3 and TRBJ1-1; possible D gene TRBD1, 6 bases. Trimming shortened V by 7 bases and J by 10 bases, and 13 bases separated the two germline ends. The CDR3 contains 11 residues. CDR1 is ENHRY, CDR2 SYGVKD, per germline. CDR3 loop: CAITAGEVAFF. CDR3 bases: TGTGCCATCACAGCAGGGGAGGTAGCTTTCTTT.

The chain joins TRBV9 to TRBJ2-2; no definite D call. Trimming took 5 bases from V and 3 from J, leaving 5 bases between them. The CDR3 runs 12 residues. Looked up from germline, CDR1 is SGDLS and CDR2 is YYNGEE. CDR3 sequence: CASRADTGELFF. The CDR3 nucleotides read TGTGCCAGCAGGGCGGACACCGGGGAGCTGTTTTTT. The full variable domain, completed using reference TRBV9 and TRBJ2-2, is DSGVTQTPKHLITATGQRVTLRCSPRSGDLSVYWYQQSLDQGLQFLIQYYNGEERAKGNILERFSAQQFPDLHSELNLSSLELGDSALYFCASRADTGELFFGEGSRLTVL.

The V and J genes are TRBV5-4 and TRBJ1-1; unclear D gene. V lost 4 bases and J 2 bases, leaving 12 bases between the germline ends. Germline lookup yields CDR1 SGHNT and CDR2 YYREEE (reference sequence). The CDR3 consists of 14 residues. CDR3 sequence (DNA): TGTGCCAGCAGCCTGACGACACTAAACACTGAAGCTTTCTTT. Its protein is CASSLTTLNTEAFF.

This chain links TRBV28 with TRBJ2-7; possible D gene TRBD1, 6 bases. CDR3 length: 19 residues. Germline loops: CDR1 MDHEN, CDR2 SYDVKM. V was cut by 5 bases and J by 0 bases, with 26 bases left in between. CDR3 bases: TGTGCCAGCAGTACCGACCCAAGACAAGGACAGCCGAGCTCCTACGAGCAGTACTTC. It is translated as CASSTDPRQGQPSSYEQYF.

This sequence joins TRBV6-5 and TRBJ1-6; a possible D gene is TRBD1 (5 bases). CDR3 length: 13 residues. V was shortened by 8 bases and J by 5 bases, with 10 bases between the two germline ends. In germline, CDR1 is MNHEY, CDR2 SVGAGI. CDR3 protein: CASGRANNSPLHF. In nucleotides, the CDR3 is TGTGCCAGCGGCAGGGCAAATAATTCACCCCTCCACTTT.

The V and J genes are TRBV9 and TRBJ2-3; 8 positions agree with TRBD1. Germline CDR1 reads SGDLS; CDR2 reads YYNGEE. This CDR3 has 13 residues. V gave up 7 bases and J gave up 3 bases; unmatched junction bases: 4. The CDR3 sequence is CASDRGGTDTQYF. In DNA form, the CDR3 reads TGTGCCAGCGACAGGGGAGGAACAGATACGCAGTATTTT.

The chain links TRBV6-5 to TRBJ1-6; D not resolved. CDR1 MNHEY and CDR2 SVGAGI come from the germline V gene. The V end lost 6 bases, the J end lost 7 bases, and 4 bases lay between the germline ends. The CDR3 extends over 11 amino acids. The CDR3 DNA is TGTGCCAGCAGGGAGAATTCACCCCTCCACTTT. It is translated as CASRENSPLHF.